This T cell receptor (beta chain) was identified during a study of T cell changes during pregnancy in multiple sclerosis. Germline CDR1 SGDLS, CDR2 YYNGEE. The ends lost 4 bases at V and 5 bases at J; junction bases unmatched: 10. The CDR3 length is 16 residues. The table came from immunoSEQ multiplex PCR; TCRdb's copy has only in-frame clones and leaves some out. The sample carries about 43,000 clones, approximately 90% recorded once. The TCR was taken from a female donor with multiple sclerosis, enrolled in a pregnancy study. Sequencing was done on a sample of PBMCs (not recorded whether the cells were cultured). The chain employs TRBV9 and TRBJ2-7, with 12 bases lining up with TRBD2. This CDR3 is CASSPRTSGTYDEQYF. The CDR3 DNA sequence: TGTGCCAGCAGCCCCCGGACTAGCGGGACCTATGACGAGCAGTACTTC.